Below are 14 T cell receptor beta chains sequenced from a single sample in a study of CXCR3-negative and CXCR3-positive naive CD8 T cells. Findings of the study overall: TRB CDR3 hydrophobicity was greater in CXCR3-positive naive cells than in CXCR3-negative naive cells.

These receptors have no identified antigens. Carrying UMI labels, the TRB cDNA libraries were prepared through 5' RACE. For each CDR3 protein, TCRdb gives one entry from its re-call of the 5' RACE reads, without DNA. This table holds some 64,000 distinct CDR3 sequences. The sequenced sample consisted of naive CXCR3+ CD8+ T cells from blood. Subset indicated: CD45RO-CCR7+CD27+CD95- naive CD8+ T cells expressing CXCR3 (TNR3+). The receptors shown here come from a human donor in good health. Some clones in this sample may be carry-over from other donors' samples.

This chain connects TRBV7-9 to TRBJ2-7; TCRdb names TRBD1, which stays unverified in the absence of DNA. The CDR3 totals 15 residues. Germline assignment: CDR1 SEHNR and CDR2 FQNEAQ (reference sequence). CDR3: CASSAGTGATYEQYF.

This CDR3 is CASSLFGTGNEKLFF. The V call is TRBV27, the J call TRBJ1-4; with no DNA, the TCRdb D assignment of TRBD1 cannot be verified. CDR1 is MNHEY and CDR2 is SMNVEV in the germline V gene (reference sequence). CDR3 length: 15 residues. The entire variable domain, with the rest obtained from reference TRBV27 and TRBJ1-4, is as follows: EAQVTQNPRYLITVTGKKLTVTCSQNMNHEYMSWYRQDPGLGLRQIYYSMNVEVTDKGDVPEGYKVSRKEKRNFPLILESPSPNQTSLYFCASSLFGTGNEKLFFGSGTQLSVL.

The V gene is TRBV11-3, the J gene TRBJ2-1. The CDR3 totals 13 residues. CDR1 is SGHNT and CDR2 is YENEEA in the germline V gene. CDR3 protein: CASSLASRNEQFF. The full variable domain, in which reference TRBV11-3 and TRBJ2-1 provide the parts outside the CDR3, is EAGVVQSPRYKIIEKKQPVAFWCNPISGHNTLYWYLQNLGQGPELLIRYENEEAVDDSQLPKDRFSAERLKGVDSTLKIQPAELGDSAVYLCASSLASRNEQFFGPGTRLTVL.

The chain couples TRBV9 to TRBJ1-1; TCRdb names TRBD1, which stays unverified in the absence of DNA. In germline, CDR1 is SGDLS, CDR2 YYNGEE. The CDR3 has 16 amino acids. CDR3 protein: CASSPPGQGASTEAFF. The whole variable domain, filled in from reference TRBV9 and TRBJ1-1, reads DSGVTQTPKHLITATGQRVTLRCSPRSGDLSVYWYQQSLDQGLQFLIQYYNGEERAKGNILERFSAQQFPDLHSELNLSSLELGDSALYFCASSPPGQGASTEAFFGQGTRLTVV.

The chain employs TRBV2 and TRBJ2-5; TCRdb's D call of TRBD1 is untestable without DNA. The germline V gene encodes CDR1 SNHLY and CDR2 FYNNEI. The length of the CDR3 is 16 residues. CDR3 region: CASSETAGTGTETQYF. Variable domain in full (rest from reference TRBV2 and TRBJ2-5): EPEVTQTPSHQVTQMGQEVILRCVPISNHLYFYWYRQILGQKVEFLVSFYNNEISEKSEIFDDQFSVERPDGSNFTLKIRSTKLEDSAMYFCASSETAGTGTETQYFGPGTRLLVL.

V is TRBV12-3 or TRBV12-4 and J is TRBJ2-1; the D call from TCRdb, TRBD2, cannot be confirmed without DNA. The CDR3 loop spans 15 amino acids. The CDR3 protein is CASSPTSGGGNEQFF.

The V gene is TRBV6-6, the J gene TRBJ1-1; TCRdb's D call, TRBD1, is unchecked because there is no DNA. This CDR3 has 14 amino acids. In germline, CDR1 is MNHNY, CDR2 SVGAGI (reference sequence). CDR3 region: CASSELIQGPEAFF.

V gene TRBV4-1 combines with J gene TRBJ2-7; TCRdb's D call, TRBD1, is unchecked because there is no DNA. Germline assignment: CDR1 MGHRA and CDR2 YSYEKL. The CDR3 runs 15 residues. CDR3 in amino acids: CASSQEPDRMYEQYF.

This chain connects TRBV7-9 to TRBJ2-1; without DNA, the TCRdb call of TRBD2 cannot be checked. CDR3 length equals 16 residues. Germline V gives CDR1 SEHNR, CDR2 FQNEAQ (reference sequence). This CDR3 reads CASSFPLVPLADEQFF. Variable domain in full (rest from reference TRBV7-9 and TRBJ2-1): DTGVSQNPRHKITKRGQNVTFRCDPISEHNRLYWYRQTLGQGPEFLTYFQNEAQLEKSRLLSDRFSAERPKGSFSTLEIQRTEQGDSAMYLCASSFPLVPLADEQFFGPGTRLTVL.

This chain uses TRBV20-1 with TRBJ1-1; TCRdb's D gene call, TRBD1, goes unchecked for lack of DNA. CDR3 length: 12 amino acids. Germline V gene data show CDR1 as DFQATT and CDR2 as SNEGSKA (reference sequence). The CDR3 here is CRVDRGDTEAFF.

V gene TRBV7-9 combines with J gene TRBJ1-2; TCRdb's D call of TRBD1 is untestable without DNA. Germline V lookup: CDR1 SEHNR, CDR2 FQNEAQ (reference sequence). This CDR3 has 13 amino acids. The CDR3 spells CASSFREVYGYTF. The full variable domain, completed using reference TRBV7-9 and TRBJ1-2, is DTGVSQNPRHKITKRGQNVTFRCDPISEHNRLYWYRQTLGQGPEFLTYFQNEAQLEKSRLLSDRFSAERPKGSFSTLEIQRTEQGDSAMYLCASSFREVYGYTFGSGTRLTVV.

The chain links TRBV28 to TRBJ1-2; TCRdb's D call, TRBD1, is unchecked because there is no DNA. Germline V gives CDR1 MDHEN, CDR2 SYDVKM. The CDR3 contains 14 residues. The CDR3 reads CASSIPTPSRGYTF.

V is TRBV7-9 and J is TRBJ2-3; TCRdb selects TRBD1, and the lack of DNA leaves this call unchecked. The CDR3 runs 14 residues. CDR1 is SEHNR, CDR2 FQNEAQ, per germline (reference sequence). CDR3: CTRRGAGPTDTQYF.

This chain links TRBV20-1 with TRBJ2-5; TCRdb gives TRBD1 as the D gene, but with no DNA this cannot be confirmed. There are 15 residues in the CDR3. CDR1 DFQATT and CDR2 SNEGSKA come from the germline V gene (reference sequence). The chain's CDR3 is CSARAGGTAQETQYF.